This TCR beta chain emerged from a study of Graves' ophthalmopathy and Graves' hyperthyroidism. Study-wide results and caveats: Blood repertoires reportedly contained most expanded thyroid clonotypes above 0.001 frequency.

Using RNA transcripts, the TCR beta CDR3 regions were amplified. Investigators did first-round RT-PCR with HTBI primers, then second-round multiplex PCR. Using its own MiXCR run on the multiplex PCR reads, TCRdb lists one record per CDR3 protein. The data show a few hundred thousand distinct CDR3 sequences, approximately 15% seen once. Deletions cut 1 base from V and 5 bases from J, with 9 bases between. The germline V gene has CDR1 LGHNT and CDR2 FRNRAP. This CDR3 has 13 amino acids. This clonotype was recorded at least ten times. What it binds is unknown. Sample: peripheral blood. This chain links TRBV12-5 with TRBJ2-7; D is possibly TRBD1 (5 bases). The TCR sequence derives from a young woman with stable Graves' hyperthyroidism. CDR3 amino acids: CASGLALTDEQYF. The CDR3 bases are TGTGCTAGTGGTTTGGCCTTGACAGACGAGCAGTACTTC.